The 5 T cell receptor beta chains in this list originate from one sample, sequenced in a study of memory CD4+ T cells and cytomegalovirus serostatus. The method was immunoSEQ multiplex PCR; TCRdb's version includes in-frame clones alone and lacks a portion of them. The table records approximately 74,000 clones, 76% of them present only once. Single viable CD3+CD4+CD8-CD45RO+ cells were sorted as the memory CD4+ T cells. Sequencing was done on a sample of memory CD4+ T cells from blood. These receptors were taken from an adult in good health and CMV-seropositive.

CDR3 sequence: CASRTGTGGLNTGELFF. The CDR3 nucleotides read TGCGCCAGCCGAACCGGGACAGGGGGCTTGAACACCGGGGAGCTGTTTTTT. V gene TRBV5-1 combines with J gene TRBJ2-2, with TRBD1 identical over 12 bases. Germline CDR1 is SGHRS and CDR2 is YFSETQ. V shed 7 bases and J 1 base; nucleotides not matched to a gene: 8. The CDR3 is 17 amino acids.

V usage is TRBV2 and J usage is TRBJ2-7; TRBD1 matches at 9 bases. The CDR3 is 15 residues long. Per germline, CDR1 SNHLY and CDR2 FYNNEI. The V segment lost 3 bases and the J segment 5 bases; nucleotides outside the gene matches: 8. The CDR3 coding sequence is TGTGCCAGCAGTGATATCGGGACAGGGAATAACGAGCAGTACTTC. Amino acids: CASSDIGTGNNEQYF.

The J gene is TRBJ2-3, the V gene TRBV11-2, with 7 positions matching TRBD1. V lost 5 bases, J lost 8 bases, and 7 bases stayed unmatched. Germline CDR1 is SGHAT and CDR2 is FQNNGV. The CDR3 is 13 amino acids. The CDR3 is CASSTGTAATQYF. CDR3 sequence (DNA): TGTGCCAGCAGCACTGGGACAGCGGCTACGCAGTATTTT. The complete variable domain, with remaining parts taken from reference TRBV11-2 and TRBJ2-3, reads EAGVAQSPRYKIIEKRQSVAFWCNPISGHATLYWYQQILGQGPKLLIQFQNNGVVDDSQLPKDRFSAERLKGVDSTLKIQPAKLEDSAVYLCASSTGTAATQYFGPGTRLTVL.

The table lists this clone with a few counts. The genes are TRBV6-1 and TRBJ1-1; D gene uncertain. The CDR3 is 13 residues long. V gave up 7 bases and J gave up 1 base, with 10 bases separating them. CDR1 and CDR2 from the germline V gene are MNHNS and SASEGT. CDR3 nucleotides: TGTGCCAGCACGAGACCACAGAACACTGAAGCTTTCTTT. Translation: CASTRPQNTEAFF.

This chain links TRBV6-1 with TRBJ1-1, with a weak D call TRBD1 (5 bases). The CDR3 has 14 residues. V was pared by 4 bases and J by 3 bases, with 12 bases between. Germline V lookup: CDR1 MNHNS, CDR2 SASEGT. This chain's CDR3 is CASSASRADTEAFF. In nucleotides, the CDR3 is TGTGCCAGCAGTGCAAGCAGGGCGGACACTGAAGCTTTCTTT.